At least ten counts were recorded for the clone carrying this T cell receptor (beta chain). Antigen unknown. TCRdb ran MiXCR on the 5' RACE reads and lists one entry per CDR3 protein. The repertoire holds around 480,000 distinct CDR3 sequences, approximately 15% seen once, with approximately 1% in the top ten. This record belongs to a study of identical twins. Overall study findings and caveats: Invariant MAIT and iNKT cells may have partly biased zero-insertion analyses.

This CDR3 is built from 13 residues. V was cut by 4 bases and J by 3 bases, with 10 bases left in between. This sample also appeared in a second study, on yellow fever vaccine responses in identical twins.

This receptor was identified in a woman between 18 and 30 years old in good health. What was sequenced was CD4+ T cells sorted from blood. The J gene is TRBJ2-7, the V gene TRBV12-3 or TRBV12-4; the D gene is possibly TRBD2 (5 bases). The DNA of the CDR3 is TGTGCCAGCAGTTCACTCGGGATCTACGAGCAGTACTTC. Its protein is CASSSLGIYEQYF.